The rows below give T cell receptor beta chains drawn from one sample of a study of CD8+ T cells in alopecia areata. Sequencing used immunoSEQ multiplex PCR; TCRdb keeps in-frame clones, though not all of them. The sample has more than 90,000 clones; roughly 63% are singletons. The material was CD8+ T cells sorted from blood, obtained at week 4, from a patient treated with tofacitinib. These receptors all come from a human donor with alopecia areata. Each CDR3 is given with its conserved first and last residue. A D gene is named only where the DNA matches it firmly. Size is omitted from some rows. Given values are once, few, many or a class for expanded clones.

clone_size v_call cdr3_length d_call cdr3_aa
. TRBV29-1 13 TRBD1 CSVWTGANTEAFF
. TRBV29-1 11 . CSVEISYEQYF
. TRBV11-1 16 TRBD2 CASSYLSGESYNEQFF
. TRBV30 15 . CAWRAGRGSYNEQFF
. TRBV18 16 . CASSPPQMGRQETQYF
few TRBV23-1 19 . CASSQFLSMRGGRYTEAFF
. TRBV2 14 . CASSDAGINQPQHF
. TRBV29-1 11 . CSVEIVDGYTF
few TRBV29-1 13 . CSVVHGYTDTQYF
. TRBV2 12 . CASTEGQETQYF
. TRBV4-3 15 . CASSQDRAGSYEQYF
. TRBV19 15 . CASSIPGLRNTEAFF
. TRBV2 14 . CASSDHGGDNEQFF
few TRBV6-1 12 . CAGEVDKNIQYF
few TRBV9 13 TRBD1 CASSGTGNYGYTF
. TRBV27 14 . CASSLLSTNEKLFF
few TRBV30 14 . CAWRDGTGIYGYTF